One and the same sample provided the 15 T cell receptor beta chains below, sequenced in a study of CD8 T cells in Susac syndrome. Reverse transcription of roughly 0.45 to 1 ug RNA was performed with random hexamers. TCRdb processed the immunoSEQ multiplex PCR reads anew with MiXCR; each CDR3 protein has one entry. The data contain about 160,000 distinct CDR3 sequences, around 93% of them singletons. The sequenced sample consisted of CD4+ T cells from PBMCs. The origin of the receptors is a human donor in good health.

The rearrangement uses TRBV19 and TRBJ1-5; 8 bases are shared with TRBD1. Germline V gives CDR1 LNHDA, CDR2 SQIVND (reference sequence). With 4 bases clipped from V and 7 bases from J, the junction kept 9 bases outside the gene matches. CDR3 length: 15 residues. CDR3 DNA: TGTGCCAGTAGTAGAGGACAGGGTCGATACCAGCCCCAGCATTTT. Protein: CASSRGQGRYQPQHF.

The CDR3 loop reads CAFIRYSSGEQFF. The DNA for the CDR3 is TGTGCCTTCATAAGGTATAGTTCCGGTGAGCAGTTCTTC. The V gene is TRBV21-1, the J gene TRBJ2-1; the D call in the table, TRBD2, was not verified against the DNA. TRBV21-1 is annotated as a pseudogene. CDR3 length equals 13 residues.

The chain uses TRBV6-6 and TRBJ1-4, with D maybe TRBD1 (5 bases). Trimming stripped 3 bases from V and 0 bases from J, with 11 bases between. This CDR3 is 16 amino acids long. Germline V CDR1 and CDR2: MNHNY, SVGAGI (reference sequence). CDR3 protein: CASSYWGSATNEKLFF. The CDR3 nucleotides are TGTGCCAGCAGTTATTGGGGGTCGGCAACTAATGAAAAACTGTTTTTT.

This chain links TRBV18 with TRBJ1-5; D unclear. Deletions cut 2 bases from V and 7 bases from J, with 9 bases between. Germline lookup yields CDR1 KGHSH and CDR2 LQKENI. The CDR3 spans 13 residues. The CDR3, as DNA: TGTGCCAGCTCACCAGAGCGAACCCAGCCCCAGCATTTT. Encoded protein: CASSPERTQPQHF.

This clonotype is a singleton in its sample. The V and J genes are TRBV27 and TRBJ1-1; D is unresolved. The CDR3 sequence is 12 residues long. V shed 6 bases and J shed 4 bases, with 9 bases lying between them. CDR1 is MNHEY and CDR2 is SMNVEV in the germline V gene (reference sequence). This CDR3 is CASRESGTEAFF. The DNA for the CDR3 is TGTGCCAGCAGGGAGTCTGGCACTGAAGCTTTCTTT.

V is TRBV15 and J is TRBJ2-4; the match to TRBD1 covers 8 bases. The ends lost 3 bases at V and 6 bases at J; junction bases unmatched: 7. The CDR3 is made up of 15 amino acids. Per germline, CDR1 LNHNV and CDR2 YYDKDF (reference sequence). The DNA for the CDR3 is TGTGCCACCAGCAGGGACCAGGGGGCTCTAAACATTCAGTACTTC. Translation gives CATSRDQGALNIQYF.

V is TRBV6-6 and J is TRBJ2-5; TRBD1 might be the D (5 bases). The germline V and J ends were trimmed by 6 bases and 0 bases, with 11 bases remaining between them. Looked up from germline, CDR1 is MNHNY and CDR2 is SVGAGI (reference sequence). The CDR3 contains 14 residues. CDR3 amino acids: CASSSRQNQETQYF. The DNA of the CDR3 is TGTGCCAGCAGCTCTAGACAGAACCAAGAGACCCAGTACTTC.

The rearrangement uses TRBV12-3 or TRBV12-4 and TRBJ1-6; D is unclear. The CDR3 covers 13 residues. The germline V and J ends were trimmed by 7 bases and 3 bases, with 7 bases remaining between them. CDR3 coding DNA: TGTGCCAGCACCAGGAACTATAATTCACCCCTCCACTTT. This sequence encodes CASTRNYNSPLHF.

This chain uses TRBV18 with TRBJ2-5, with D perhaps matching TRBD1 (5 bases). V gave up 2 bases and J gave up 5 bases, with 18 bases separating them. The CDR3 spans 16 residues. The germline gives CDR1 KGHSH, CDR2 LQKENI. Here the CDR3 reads CASSPFVSRVEETQYF. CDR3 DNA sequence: TGTGCCAGCTCACCATTCGTTAGCAGGGTCGAGGAGACCCAGTACTTC.

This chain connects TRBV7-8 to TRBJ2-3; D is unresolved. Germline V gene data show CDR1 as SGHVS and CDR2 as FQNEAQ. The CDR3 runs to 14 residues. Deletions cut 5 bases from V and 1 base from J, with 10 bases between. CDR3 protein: CASSPRSGTDTQYF. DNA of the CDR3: TGTGCCAGCAGCCCAAGAAGCGGCACAGATACGCAGTATTTT.

The CDR3 bases are TGTGCCGGGGGTAAGAATAGCGGGCCGGGGAATGAGCAGTTCTTC. Amino acids: CAGGKNSGPGNEQFF. The chain recombines TRBV12-3 or TRBV12-4 with TRBJ2-1, with 7 positions matching TRBD2. With 11 bases clipped from V and 7 bases from J, the junction kept 17 bases outside the gene matches. This CDR3 has 15 residues.

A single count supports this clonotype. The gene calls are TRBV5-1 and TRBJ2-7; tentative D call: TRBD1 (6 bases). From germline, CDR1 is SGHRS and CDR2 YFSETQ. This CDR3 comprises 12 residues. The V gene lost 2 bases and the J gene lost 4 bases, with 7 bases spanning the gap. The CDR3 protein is CASSFGQYEQYF. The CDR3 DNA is TGCGCCAGCAGCTTCGGACAGTACGAGCAGTACTTC.

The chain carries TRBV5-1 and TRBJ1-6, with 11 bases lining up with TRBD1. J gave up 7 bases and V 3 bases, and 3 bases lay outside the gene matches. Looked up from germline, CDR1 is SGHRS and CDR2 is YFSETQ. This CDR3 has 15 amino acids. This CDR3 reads CASSSGQGANSPLHF. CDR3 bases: TGCGCCAGCAGCTCCGGACAGGGGGCGAATTCACCCCTCCACTTT.

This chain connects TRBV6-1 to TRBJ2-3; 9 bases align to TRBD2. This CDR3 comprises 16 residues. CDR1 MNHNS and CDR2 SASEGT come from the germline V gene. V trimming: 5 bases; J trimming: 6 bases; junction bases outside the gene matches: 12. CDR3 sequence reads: CASSRISGGPPDTQYF. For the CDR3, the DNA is TGTGCCAGCAGTCGAATTAGCGGGGGCCCTCCGGATACGCAGTATTTT.

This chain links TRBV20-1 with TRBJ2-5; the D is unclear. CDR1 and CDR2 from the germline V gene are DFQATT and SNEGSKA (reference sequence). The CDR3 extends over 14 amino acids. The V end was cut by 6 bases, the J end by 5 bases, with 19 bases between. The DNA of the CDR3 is TGCAGTGCCGTCGGCCAACCTGCCGGCGAGACCCAGTACTTC. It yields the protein CSAVGQPAGETQYF.